Shown below are 4 T cell receptor beta chains from a single sample sequenced in a study of blood T cell repertoires in COVID-19 (dated by TCRdb to between 2020 and 2021). Libraries were prepared through the immunoSEQ multiplex PCR assay. TCRdb carries this immuneACCESS record with in-frame sequences only. Its versions omit some clonotypes, under half of them owing to an unresolved V gene in the studies checked, with the rest unexplained. A total of approximately 190,000 clones appear in this sample, almost 85% of them only once. Of the sample, 4.5% to 5.5% is held by the ten largest clones. The sample taken for sequencing was peripheral blood. The receptors here all came from a woman in her 70s with active or convalescent COVID-19.

In DNA, the CDR3 is TGTGCCAGCAGTGCCGAAAGCGGGAACACCATATATTTT. It codes for CASSAESGNTIYF. J is TRBJ1-3 and V is TRBV2, with unresolved D. V shed 4 bases and J shed 7 bases, with 11 bases lying between them. Germline CDR1 SNHLY, CDR2 FYNNEI. This CDR3 spans 13 amino acids. The entire variable domain, with the rest obtained from reference TRBV2 and TRBJ1-3, is as follows: EPEVTQTPSHQVTQMGQEVILRCVPISNHLYFYWYRQILGQKVEFLVSFYNNEISEKSEIFDDQFSVERPDGSNFTLKIRSTKLEDSAMYFCASSAESGNTIYFGEGSWLTVV.

The chain is built from TRBV2 and TRBJ2-1, with TRBD2 matching 7 bases. The germline V gene encodes CDR1 SNHLY and CDR2 FYNNEI. The CDR3 spans 15 residues. V was clipped by 3 bases and J by 7 bases; unmatched bases: 9. The CDR3 region is CASSDGGGPWNEQFF. The CDR3 DNA follows: TGTGCCAGCAGTGACGGGGGAGGGCCTTGGAATGAGCAGTTCTTC.

The genes are TRBV3-1 (or the pseudogene TRBV3-2) and TRBJ2-1; 10 bases fit TRBD2. The CDR3 has 18 residues. Germline assignment: CDR1 LGHDT and CDR2 YNNKEL (reference sequence). The junction had 8 bases not matched to a gene; V was cut back by 0 bases and J by 3 bases. This CDR3 is CASSQDSGRHVYYNEQFF. The CDR3 DNA sequence: TGTGCCAGCAGCCAAGATAGCGGGAGGCACGTATACTACAATGAGCAGTTCTTC.

This chain links TRBV6-5 with TRBJ2-7, with no clear D. The V end was cut by 7 bases, the J end by 5 bases, with 12 bases between. This CDR3 contains 12 residues. Germline lookup yields CDR1 MNHEY and CDR2 SVGAGI. CDR3 residues: CASTKNMDEQYF. CDR3 coding DNA: TGTGCCAGCACTAAGAATATGGACGAGCAGTACTTC.